These 12 T cell receptor beta chains came from one sample sequenced in a study of T cells in Graves' hyperthyroidism and ophthalmopathy. Amplified TCR beta CDR3 regions derived from RNA transcripts. HTBI primers were employed in a first-round RT-PCR of the TCR CDR3. TCRdb re-called the multiplex PCR reads through MiXCR, storing one row per CDR3 protein. The table has roughly 700,000 distinct CDR3 sequences, approximately 40% seen once. Sequencing was done on a sample of blood. The receptor set was obtained from a woman aged 40 to 55 with Graves' hyperthyroidism.

The V gene is TRBV2, the J gene TRBJ1-4, with 7 positions matching TRBD1. The CDR3 length is 15 residues. Germline assignment: CDR1 SNHLY and CDR2 FYNNEI. The junction had 5 bases not matched to a gene; V was cut back by 3 bases and J by 4 bases. In DNA, the CDR3 is TGTGCCAGCAGTGAGACAGGGCGTGTTAATGAAAAACTGTTTTTT. Amino acid sequence: CASSETGRVNEKLFF.

This clonotype appeared many times. CDR3 nucleotides: TGCAGTGCTAGTGGCAGGGGACAGGTAGCGAATCAGCCCCAGCATTTT. Encoded protein: CSASGRGQVANQPQHF. The chain recombines TRBV20-1 with TRBJ1-5, with TRBD1 matching 8 bases. V lost 3 bases, J lost 4 bases, and 11 bases stayed unmatched. The CDR3 contains 16 residues. Germline CDR1 reads DFQATT; CDR2 reads SNEGSKA (reference sequence).

This clonotype was counted many times. This rearrangement joins TRBV5-6 to TRBJ1-5; D call uncertain. The CDR3 runs 13 residues. Germline CDR1 SGHDT, CDR2 YYEEEE. The V end was cut by 1 base, the J end by 4 bases, with 6 bases between. The CDR3 sequence: CASSLKENQPQHF. CDR3 sequence (DNA): TGTGCCAGCAGCTTGAAAGAGAATCAGCCCCAGCATTTT.

The sample holds many counts of this clonotype. The J gene is TRBJ2-2, the V gene TRBV11-3, with D possibly TRBD1 on 5 matching bases. Trimming took off 5 bases at V and 7 bases at J, with 11 bases between the two ends. Germline lookup yields CDR1 SGHNT and CDR2 YENEEA. This CDR3 has 13 residues. CDR3 nucleotides: TGTGCCAGCAGCCTGCTAGACAGCGGGGAGCTGTTTTTT. Protein sequence: CASSLLDSGELFF.

The J gene is TRBJ2-7, the V gene TRBV20-1; D might be TRBD1 (6 bases). This CDR3 has 15 amino acids. Germline-derived CDR1 and CDR2 are DFQATT and SNEGSKA (reference sequence). The ends were cut back, 1 base at V and 0 bases at J, with 13 bases in the middle. As DNA, the CDR3 is TGCAGTGCTAGAGGTTTGGACAGTGCCTCCTACGAGCAGTACTTC. Protein sequence: CSARGLDSASYEQYF.

This clonotype appeared many times. The V call is TRBV20-1, the J call TRBJ2-7, with D uncertain. CDR3 length: 12 amino acids. V was shortened by 1 base and J by 7 bases, with 11 bases between the two germline ends. Germline V lookup: CDR1 DFQATT, CDR2 SNEGSKA (reference sequence). DNA for the CDR3: TGCAGTGCTAGAGCTCTAGAGCTGGAGCAGTACTTC. Its protein is CSARALELEQYF.

This clonotype was found a few times. The J gene is TRBJ1-1, the V gene TRBV7-2; tentatively, D is TRBD1 (5 bases). Germline V CDR1 and CDR2: SGHTA, FQGNSA. The CDR3 consists of 14 residues. The germline V and J ends were trimmed by 4 bases and 9 bases, with 18 bases remaining between them. This chain's CDR3 is CASSSGMSGRKAFF. The DNA of the CDR3 is TGTGCCAGCAGCTCGGGGATGTCAGGGAGGAAAGCTTTCTTT.

This chain uses TRBV19 with TRBJ1-3; D uncertain. This CDR3 contains 15 residues. The V end was cut by 5 bases, the J end by 0 bases, with 11 bases between. The germline V gene encodes CDR1 LNHDA and CDR2 SQIVND (reference sequence). CDR3 sequence: CASSYFGASGNTIYF. The CDR3 nucleotides read TGTGCCAGTAGTTACTTTGGAGCCTCTGGAAACACCATATATTTT.

This clonotype turned up a few times. This sequence joins TRBV15 and TRBJ1-1, with 8 bases matching TRBD1. V trimming: 6 bases; J trimming: 7 bases; junction bases outside the gene matches: 7. Germline V gene data show CDR1 as LNHNV and CDR2 as YYDKDF (reference sequence). The CDR3 covers 13 residues. DNA of the CDR3: TGTGCCACCAGAACCCCAGGGGGCGTTGAAGCTTTCTTT. Its translation: CATRTPGGVEAFF.

There are a few counts of this clonotype. The chain recombines TRBV7-2 with TRBJ1-1; the D is unclear. CDR1 is SGHTA and CDR2 is FQGNSA in the germline V gene. Trimming removed 7 bases at V and 5 bases at J, with 14 bases between. The CDR3 covers 13 residues. As DNA, the CDR3 is TGTGCCAGCACCCCCGGCCCGGGGACTGAAGCTTTCTTT. It encodes CASTPGPGTEAFF.

V usage is TRBV9 and J usage is TRBJ1-4; D possibly corresponds to TRBD1 (5 bases). The V gene lost 7 bases and the J gene lost 8 bases, with 21 bases spanning the gap. CDR3 length: 15 amino acids. Germline CDR1 reads SGDLS; CDR2 reads YYNGEE. This chain's CDR3 is CASSPMGPGGEKLFF. The CDR3 coding sequence is TGTGCCAGCTCACCGATGGGGCCGGGAGGGGAAAAACTGTTTTTT.

The J gene is TRBJ1-1, the V gene TRBV6-1; 10 nucleotides agree with TRBD1. Trimming cost V 6 bases and J 5 bases; bases outside gene matches: 15. The CDR3 totals 17 residues. CDR1 and CDR2 from the germline V gene are MNHNS and SASEGT. The CDR3 protein is CASSRPGQGLRSTEAFF. CDR3 bases: TGTGCCAGCAGCCGGCCGGGACAGGGGCTCCGTAGTACTGAAGCTTTCTTT.